This is a list of T cell receptor beta chains from one sample in a study of T cells in Graves' hyperthyroidism and ophthalmopathy. TCRdb re-analysed the multiplex PCR reads in MiXCR, keeping a single row per CDR3 protein. The sample consists of hundreds of thousands of distinct CDR3 sequences, around 15% of them appearing once. Input material: blood. The receptors shown here come from a woman in her 30s with Graves' hyperthyroidism. Both conserved end residues are part of each CDR3. The D gene is left open where the match is weak. The size of a clone is reported for some rows only, either as once, few or many, or as a class for expanded clones.

>TRBV28|.|TRBJ2-1|many
CASSGRTGRDEQFF
TGTGCCAGCAGTGGAAGGACAGGGAGGGATGAGCAGTTCTTC
>TRBV5-1|.|TRBJ2-1|.
CASSLFSAPSNEQFF
TGCGCCAGCAGCTTATTTAGCGCCCCTTCCAATGAGCAGTTCTTC
>TRBV11-2|TRBD2|TRBJ2-1|many
CASSLGLAGVGGEQFF
TGTGCCAGCAGCTTAGGACTAGCGGGAGTAGGGGGTGAGCAGTTCTTC
>TRBV6-1|.|TRBJ2-3|.
CASSKRTTSTDTQYF
TGTGCCAGCTCCAAGCGGACTACCTCCACAGATACGCAGTATTTT
>TRBV11-1|.|TRBJ1-1|many
CASSPRANSGTEAFF
TGTGCCAGCAGCCCACGGGCCAACTCGGGAACTGAAGCTTTCTTT
>TRBV6-2/TRBV6-3|TRBD2|TRBJ2-5|.
CATKLQGLAGGETQYF
TGTGCCACCAAACTCCAGGGACTAGCGGGAGGAGAGACCCAGTACTTC
>TRBV28|.|TRBJ1-4|many
CASSTTGARGEKLFF
TGTGCCAGCAGTACCACGGGGGCAAGGGGTGAAAAACTGTTTTTT
>TRBV28|.|TRBJ2-5|many
CASRPGGTQETQYF
TGTGCCAGCAGGCCGGGCGGGACCCAAGAGACCCAGTACTTC
>TRBV28|.|TRBJ1-5|many
CASSTGLGGQPQHF
TGTGCCAGCAGTACGGGATTAGGAGGTCAGCCCCAGCATTTT
>TRBV30|.|TRBJ2-7|many
CAWSDSGGYEQYF
TGTGCCTGGAGTGATTCAGGGGGGTACGAGCAGTACTTC
>TRBV24-1|.|TRBJ1-5|many
CATSDAGSNQPQHF
TGTGCCACCAGTGATGCGGGAAGCAATCAGCCCCAGCATTTT
>TRBV6-1|.|TRBJ2-5|many
CASSFRPSGAQYF
TGTGCCAGCAGCTTCAGACCATCAGGGGCCCAGTACTTC
>TRBV5-6|.|TRBJ2-1|.
CASSAGNSLWKEQFF
TGTGCCAGCAGCGCCGGGAACTCCCTTTGGAAGGAGCAGTTCTTC
>TRBV3-1|TRBD2|TRBJ2-7|many
CASSEVAGTYEQYF
TGTGCCAGCAGTGAGGTAGCGGGAACCTACGAGCAGTACTTC
>TRBV5-8|TRBD1|TRBJ2-5|few
CASSAYRGPGPKYF
TGTGCCAGCAGCGCCTACAGGGGCCCAGGACCAAAGTACTTC
>TRBV11-2|TRBD2|TRBJ2-5|many
CASSARTRSETQYF
TGTGCCAGCAGCGCCCGGACTAGAAGTGAGACCCAGTACTTC
>TRBV6-2/TRBV6-3|.|TRBJ2-1|many
CASSYLGTYNEQFF
TGTGCCAGCAGTTACCTCGGAACTTACAATGAGCAGTTCTTC